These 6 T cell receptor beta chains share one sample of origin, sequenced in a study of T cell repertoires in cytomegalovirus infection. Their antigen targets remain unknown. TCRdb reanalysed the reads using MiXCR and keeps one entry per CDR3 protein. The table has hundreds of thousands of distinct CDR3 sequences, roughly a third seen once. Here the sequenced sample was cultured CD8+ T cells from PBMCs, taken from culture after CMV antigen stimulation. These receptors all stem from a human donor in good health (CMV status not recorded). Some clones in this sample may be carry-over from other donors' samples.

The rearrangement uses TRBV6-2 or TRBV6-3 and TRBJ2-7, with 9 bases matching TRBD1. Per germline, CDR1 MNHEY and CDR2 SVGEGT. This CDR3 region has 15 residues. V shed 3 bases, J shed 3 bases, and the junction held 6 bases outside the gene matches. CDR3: CASSYAGQGNYEQYV. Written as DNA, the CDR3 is TGTGCCAGCAGTTATGCAGGACAGGGGAACTACGAGCAGTACGTC.

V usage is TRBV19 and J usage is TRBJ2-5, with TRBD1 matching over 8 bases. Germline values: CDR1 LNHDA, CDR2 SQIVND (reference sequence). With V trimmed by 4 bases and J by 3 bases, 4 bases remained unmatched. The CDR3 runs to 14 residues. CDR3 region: CASSRQGTEETQYF. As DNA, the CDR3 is TGTGCCAGTAGTAGACAGGGGACCGAAGAGACCCAGTACTTC.

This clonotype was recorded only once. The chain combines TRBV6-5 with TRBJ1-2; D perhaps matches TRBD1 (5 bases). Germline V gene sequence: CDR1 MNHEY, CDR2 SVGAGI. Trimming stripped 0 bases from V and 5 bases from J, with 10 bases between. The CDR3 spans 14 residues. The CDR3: CASSYSGREYGYTF. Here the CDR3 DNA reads TGTGCCAGCAGTTACTCGGGCAGGGAGTATGGCTACACCTTC.

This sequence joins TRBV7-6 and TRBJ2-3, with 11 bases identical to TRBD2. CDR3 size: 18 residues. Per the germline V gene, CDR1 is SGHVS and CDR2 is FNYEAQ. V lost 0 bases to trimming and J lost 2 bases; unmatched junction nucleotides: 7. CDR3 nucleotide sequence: TGTGCCAGCAGCTTAGCCCCACTAGCGGGGGCCTTCACAGATACGCAGTATTTT. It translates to CASSLAPLAGAFTDTQYF.

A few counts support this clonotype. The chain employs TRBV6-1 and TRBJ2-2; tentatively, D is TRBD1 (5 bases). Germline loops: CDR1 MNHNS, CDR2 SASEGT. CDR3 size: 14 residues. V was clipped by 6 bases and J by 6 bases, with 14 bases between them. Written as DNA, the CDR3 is TGTGCCAGCAGCTGGCCAGGGCCGCCCGGGGAGCTGTTTTTT. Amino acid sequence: CASSWPGPPGELFF.

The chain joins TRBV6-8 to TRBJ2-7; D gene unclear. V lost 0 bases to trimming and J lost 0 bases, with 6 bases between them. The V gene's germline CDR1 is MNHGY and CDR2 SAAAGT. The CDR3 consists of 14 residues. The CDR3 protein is CASSYSFFSYEQYF. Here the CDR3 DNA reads TGTGCCAGCAGTTACTCGTTCTTCTCCTACGAGCAGTACTTC.